The 14 T cell receptor beta chains given below trace back to one sample, sequenced in a study of beta chain features in type 1 diabetes. Study-level findings and limits: Patients with Type 1 diabetes showed moderately but significantly shorter TCRB CDR3s in all four CD4+ subsets.

The authors reverse transcribed all of the isolated RNA, so sequencing captured expressed TCRB transcripts. The assay was immunoSEQ multiplex PCR, and TCRdb's table has in-frame clones only and misses some. The sample has 500,000 to 850,000 clones, about an eighth seen once. The antigens for these receptors are not known. The source material was naive CD4+ T cells from blood. These receptors all stem from a man between 18 and 35 years old with type 1 diabetes.

The chain links TRBV30 to TRBJ2-1; no definite D call. V shed 4 bases and J shed 7 bases, with 17 bases lying between them. The CDR3 extends over 14 amino acids. CDR1 GTSNPN and CDR2 SVGIG come from the germline V gene (reference sequence). The CDR3 DNA sequence: TGTGCCTGGACGGAGTCTAACATACTGAATGAGCAGTTCTTC. This codes for CAWTESNILNEQFF.

CDR3 DNA: TGTGCCAGCAGCTCGGGACAGACCCCCGCTAGCGATGGCTACACCTTC. It translates to CASSSGQTPASDGYTF. This chain links TRBV11-2 with TRBJ1-2; 7 bases are a match to TRBD1. In germline, CDR1 is SGHAT, CDR2 FQNNGV. Unmatched junction bases numbered 14, after V lost 4 bases and J lost 6 bases. The CDR3 consists of 16 residues.

The genes are TRBV4-3 and TRBJ2-2, with a tentative D call TRBD2 (5 bases). The V end was cut by 0 bases, the J end by 3 bases, with 11 bases between. Germline CDR1 LGHNA, CDR2 YSLEER. CDR3 length: 16 amino acids. This CDR3 is CASSQDEDFYTGELFF. The DNA for the CDR3 is TGCGCCAGCAGCCAAGATGAGGACTTCTACACCGGGGAGCTGTTTTTT.

This chain links TRBV11-1 with TRBJ2-5, with D unresolved. Germline CDR1 SGHAT, CDR2 FQDESV (reference sequence). V was shortened by 3 bases and J by 5 bases, with 7 bases between the two germline ends. This CDR3 is built from 12 residues. CDR3 amino acids: CASSLPQETQYF. The CDR3 nucleotides are TGTGCCAGCAGCTTGCCCCAGGAGACCCAGTACTTC.

This clone was recorded a few times. V and J are TRBV2 and TRBJ1-1, with 7 positions matching TRBD1. The CDR3 has 15 amino acids. V trimming: 6 bases; J trimming: 1 base; junction bases outside the gene matches: 8. Germline V gives CDR1 SNHLY, CDR2 FYNNEI. Here the CDR3 DNA reads TGTGCCAGCAGAGTTGACAGGGTCGGGAACACTGAAGCTTTCTTT. As protein: CASRVDRVGNTEAFF.

The table lists this clone with a few counts. V is TRBV9 and J is TRBJ2-5; 12 bases map to TRBD2. Germline V CDR1 and CDR2: SGDLS, YYNGEE. V shed 0 bases, J shed 3 bases, and the junction held 3 bases outside the gene matches. This CDR3 has 16 amino acids. The CDR3 DNA reads TGTGCCAGCAGCGTAGATACTAGCGGGGGGAAAGAGACCCAGTACTTC. It translates to CASSVDTSGGKETQYF.

The chain couples TRBV4-3 to TRBJ2-6; D not resolved. Germline loops: CDR1 LGHNA, CDR2 YSLEER. The CDR3 consists of 15 residues. Trimming took off 4 bases at V and 2 bases at J, with 9 bases between the two ends. The CDR3 spells CASSPVGTGANVLTF. For the CDR3, the DNA is TGCGCCAGCAGCCCTGTTGGAACTGGGGCCAACGTCCTGACTTTC.

The genes are TRBV28 and TRBJ2-1, with 11 bases identical to TRBD1. The CDR3 is made up of 12 amino acids. The germline CDR1 and CDR2 sequences are MDHEN and SYDVKM. V was pared by 10 bases and J by 8 bases, with 4 bases of the junction left unmatched. CDR3 DNA: TGTGCCATAGGACAGGGGGCTGATGAGCAGTTCTTC. This translates into CAIGQGADEQFF.

The chain joins TRBV10-3 to TRBJ1-1; D is unclear. The V end lost 4 bases, the J end lost 1 base, and 7 bases lay between the germline ends. This CDR3 region has 13 residues. CDR1 ENHRY and CDR2 SYGVKD come from the germline V gene. CDR3 amino acids: CAISGTPNTEAFF. DNA for the CDR3: TGTGCCATCAGTGGGACCCCGAACACTGAAGCTTTCTTT.

As DNA, the CDR3 is TGTGCCTGGAGTCCCCCCGCAGCGATCAGCAATCAGCCCCAGCATTTT. Its protein product is CAWSPPAAISNQPQHF. The chain recombines TRBV30 with TRBJ1-5; D gene unclear. V lost 2 bases to trimming and J lost 1 base, with 15 bases between them. This CDR3 region has 16 residues. Germline lookup yields CDR1 GTSNPN and CDR2 SVGIG (reference sequence).

V and J are TRBV5-1 and TRBJ2-3; no definite D call. The CDR3 has 15 residues. V lost 4 bases to trimming and J lost 4 bases, with 16 bases between them. Germline CDR1 reads SGHRS; CDR2 reads YFSETQ. In DNA form, the CDR3 reads TGCGCCAGCAGCCCAAGTGGGAACAAGGCAGATACGCAGTATTTT. This encodes CASSPSGNKADTQYF.

The chain combines TRBV29-1 with TRBJ1-4; D might be TRBD1 (5 bases). Trimming took off 7 bases at V and 7 bases at J, with 13 bases between the two ends. This CDR3 region has 12 residues. The germline CDR1 and CDR2 sequences are SQVTM and ANQGSEA. The CDR3 DNA reads TGCAGCGGGTGGGACCGTGGTGAAAAACTGTTTTTT. This encodes CSGWDRGEKLFF.

The V gene is TRBV9, the J gene TRBJ1-2, with D perhaps matching TRBD1 (5 bases). Germline-derived CDR1 and CDR2 are SGDLS and YYNGEE. The V gene lost 3 bases and the J gene lost 2 bases, with 14 bases spanning the gap. CDR3 size: 15 residues. The CDR3 region is CASSATGTENYGYTF. CDR3 bases: TGTGCCAGCAGCGCGACCGGGACCGAAAACTATGGCTACACCTTC.

This clone came up a few times. The chain carries TRBV9 and TRBJ2-2; no reliable D call. The V gene lost 3 bases and the J gene lost 2 bases, with 8 bases spanning the gap. The length of the CDR3 is 14 residues. Germline CDR1 SGDLS, CDR2 YYNGEE. CDR3 nucleotide sequence: TGTGCCAGCAGCGCCTGGGCAAACACCGGGGAGCTGTTTTTT. Its protein is CASSAWANTGELFF.